The subject of this entry is one T cell receptor (beta chain). This specimen comes from a study of cytomegalovirus exposure and HLA in healthy donors. Across the study: Assignment to the Caucasian-associated ancestry cluster applied to roughly 80% of the approximately 380 genotyped donors.

PCR was performed using 60 Vbeta and 13 Jbeta primers. The protocol was immunoSEQ multiplex PCR, while the TCRdb copy is restricted to in-frame clones and leaves out a portion. This sample carries approximately 110,000 clones, around 77% of them seen once, and the ten largest clones take 13%. The CDR3 runs 14 residues. The germline V gene encodes CDR1 GTSNPN and CDR2 SVGIG (reference sequence). The V end lost 8 bases, the J end lost 0 bases, and 15 bases lay between the germline ends. This chain uses TRBV30 with TRBJ2-3; D possibly corresponds to TRBD2 (6 bases). The origin of this receptor is a woman in her thirties or forties in good health and CMV-seropositive. The sequenced sample was PBMCs. The CDR3 is CAGGLRGSTDTQYF. The CDR3, as DNA: TGTGCCGGGGGACTGAGGGGAAGCACAGATACGCAGTATTTT.